This T cell receptor (beta chain) was profiled in a study of cytomegalovirus exposure and HLA in healthy donors. The count of this clone is one. The CDR3 has 15 amino acids. V shed 6 bases and J shed 7 bases, with 16 bases lying between them. Germline V gene sequence: CDR1 MGHDK, CDR2 SYGVNS. The PCR was carried out with 60 Vbeta primers and 13 Jbeta primers. Data came from immunoSEQ multiplex PCR; TCRdb stores just in-frame clones and leaves some out. The table has more than 140,000 clones, roughly 80% seen once; the top ten hold about 3.5%. The receptor's source is a middle-aged man in good health and CMV-seronegative. Sequences were obtained from PBMCs. The chain joins TRBV25-1 to TRBJ1-6; D is unclear. The CDR3 loop is CASSGLEAGNSPLHF. Written as DNA, the CDR3 is TGTGCCAGCAGCGGGTTAGAGGCGGGGAATTCACCCCTCCACTTT. The entire variable domain, with the rest obtained from reference TRBV25-1 and TRBJ1-6, is as follows: EADIYQTPRYLVIGTGKKITLECSQTMGHDKMYWYQQDPGMELHLIHYSYGVNSTEKGDLSSESTVSRIRTEHFPLTLESARPSHTSQYLCASSGLEAGNSPLHFGNGTRLTVT.